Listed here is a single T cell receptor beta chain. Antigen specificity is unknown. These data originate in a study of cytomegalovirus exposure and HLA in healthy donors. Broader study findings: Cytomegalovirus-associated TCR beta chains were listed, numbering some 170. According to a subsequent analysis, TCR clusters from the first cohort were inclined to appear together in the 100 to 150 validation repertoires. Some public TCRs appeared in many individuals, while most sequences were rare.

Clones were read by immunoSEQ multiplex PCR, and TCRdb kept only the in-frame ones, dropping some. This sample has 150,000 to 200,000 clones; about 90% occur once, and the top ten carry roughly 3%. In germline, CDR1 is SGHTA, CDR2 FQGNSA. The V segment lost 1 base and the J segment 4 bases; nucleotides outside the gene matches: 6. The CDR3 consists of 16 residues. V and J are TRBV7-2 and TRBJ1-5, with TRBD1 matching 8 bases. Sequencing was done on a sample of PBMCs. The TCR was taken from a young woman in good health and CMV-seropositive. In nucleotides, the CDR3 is TGTGCCAGCAGCTTAGGGACAGGGAGGGCAAATCAGCCCCAGCATTTT. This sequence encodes CASSLGTGRANQPQHF.